The sequence of this T cell receptor (beta chain) was determined in a study of graft-versus-host responses after intestinal transplantation. Looking at the study overall: Transplants were multivisceral, liver-intestinal, or isolated intestinal.

Germline CDR1 and CDR2: LNHDA and SQIVND (reference sequence). The trim removed 10 bases at V and 7 bases at J, leaving 7 bases unmatched. The length of the CDR3 is 13 residues. About this clone itself: Antigen specificity is unknown.

Whole-study findings and limits: GvH clones appeared in recipient marrow, some first in ileum or blood. Allografts of patients with graft-donor T cell macrochimerism showed high graft-versus-host to host-versus-graft clone ratios.

The data were produced by immunoSEQ multiplex PCR, yet TCRdb's version contains in-frame clones alone and is incomplete. The table records approximately 90,000 clones, approximately 90% of them present only once. This chain connects TRBV19 to TRBJ2-2; 9 positions agree with TRBD1. Sequencing used unstimulated CD8+ T cells sorted from spleen or lymph node cells, obtained before transplant. The source is a human donor who was the organ donor for an intestinal transplant. The CDR3 coding sequence is TGTGCCACTGGGACAGGGCGGAGCGGGGAGCTGTTTTTT. This translates into CATGTGRSGELFF. Looking up the rest from reference TRBV19 and TRBJ2-2 gives the full variable domain: DGGITQSPKYLFRKEGQNVTLSCEQNLNHDAMYWYRQDPGQGLRLIYYSQIVNDFQKGDIAEGYSVSREKKESFPLTVTSAQKNPTAFYLCATGTGRSGELFFGEGSRLTVL.